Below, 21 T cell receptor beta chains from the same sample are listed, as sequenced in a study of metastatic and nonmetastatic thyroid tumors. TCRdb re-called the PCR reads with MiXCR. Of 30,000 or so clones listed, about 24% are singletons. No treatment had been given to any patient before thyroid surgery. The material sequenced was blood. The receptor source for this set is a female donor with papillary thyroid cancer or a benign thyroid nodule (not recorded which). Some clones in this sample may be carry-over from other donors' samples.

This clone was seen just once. The DNA of the CDR3 is TGCGCCAGCAGCCAAGGGGAGAAGGATCGGAATGGCTACACCTTC. Translation gives CASSQGEKDRNGYTF. The chain combines TRBV4-1 with TRBJ1-2, with D unclear. Germline V gives CDR1 MGHRA, CDR2 YSYEKL. Trimming cost V 1 base and J 6 bases, with 15 bases left between them. The CDR3 has 15 amino acids.

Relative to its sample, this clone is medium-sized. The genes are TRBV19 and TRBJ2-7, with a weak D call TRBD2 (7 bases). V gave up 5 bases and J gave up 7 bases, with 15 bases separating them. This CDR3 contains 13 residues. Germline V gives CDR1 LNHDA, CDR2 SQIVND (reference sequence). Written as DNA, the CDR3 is TGTGCCAGTAGTGACAGGACTAGTTTGGAGCAGTACTTC. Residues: CASSDRTSLEQYF.

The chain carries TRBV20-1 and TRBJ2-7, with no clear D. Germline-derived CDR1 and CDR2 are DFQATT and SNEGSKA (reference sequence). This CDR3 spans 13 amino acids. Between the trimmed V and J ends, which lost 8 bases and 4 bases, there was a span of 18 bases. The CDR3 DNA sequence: TGCAGTTCTAATCCCGTGGGCCCTTACGAGCAGTACTTC. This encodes CSSNPVGPYEQYF.

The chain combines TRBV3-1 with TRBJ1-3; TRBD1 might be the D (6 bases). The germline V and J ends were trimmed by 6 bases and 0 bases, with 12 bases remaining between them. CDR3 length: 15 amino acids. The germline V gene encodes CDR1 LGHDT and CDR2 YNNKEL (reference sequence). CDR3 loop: CASSRDRLSGNTIYF. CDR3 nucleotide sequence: TGTGCCAGCAGTCGTGACAGGCTCTCTGGAAACACCATATATTTT.

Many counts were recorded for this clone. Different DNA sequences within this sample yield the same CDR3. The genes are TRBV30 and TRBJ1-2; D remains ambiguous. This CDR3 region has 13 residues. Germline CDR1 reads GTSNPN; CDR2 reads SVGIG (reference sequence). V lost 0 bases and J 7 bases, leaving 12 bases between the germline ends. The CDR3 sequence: CAWSVDRAAGYTF. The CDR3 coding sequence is TGTGCCTGGAGTGTAGACCGGGCGGCTGGCTACACCTTC.

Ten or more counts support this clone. CDR3 residues: CASSLSGGSTDTQYF. CDR3 in DNA: TGTGCCAGCAGCCTAAGCGGAGGGTCCACAGATACGCAGTATTTT. The rearrangement uses TRBV9 and TRBJ2-3; D possibly corresponds to TRBD2 (6 bases). V gave up 4 bases and J gave up 2 bases, with 14 bases separating them. Germline V gene lookup returns CDR1 SGDLS and CDR2 YYNGEE. CDR3 length equals 15 residues.

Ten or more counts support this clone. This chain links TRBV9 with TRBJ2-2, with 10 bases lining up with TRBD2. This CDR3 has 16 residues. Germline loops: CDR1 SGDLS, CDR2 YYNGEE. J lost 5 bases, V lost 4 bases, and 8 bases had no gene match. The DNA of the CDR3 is TGTGCCAGCAGCCACGGGCTAGCGGGAGTGACCGGGGAGCTGTTTTTT. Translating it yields CASSHGLAGVTGELFF. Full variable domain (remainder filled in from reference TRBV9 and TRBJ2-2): DSGVTQTPKHLITATGQRVTLRCSPRSGDLSVYWYQQSLDQGLQFLIQYYNGEERAKGNILERFSAQQFPDLHSELNLSSLELGDSALYFCASSHGLAGVTGELFFGEGSRLTVL.

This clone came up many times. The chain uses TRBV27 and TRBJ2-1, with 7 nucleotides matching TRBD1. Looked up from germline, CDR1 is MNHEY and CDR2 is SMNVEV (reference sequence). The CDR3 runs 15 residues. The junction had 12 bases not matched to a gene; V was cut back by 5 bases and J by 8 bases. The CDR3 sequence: CASSPYRGKSDEQFF. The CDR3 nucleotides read TGTGCCAGCAGTCCATACAGGGGTAAGTCGGATGAGCAGTTCTTC.

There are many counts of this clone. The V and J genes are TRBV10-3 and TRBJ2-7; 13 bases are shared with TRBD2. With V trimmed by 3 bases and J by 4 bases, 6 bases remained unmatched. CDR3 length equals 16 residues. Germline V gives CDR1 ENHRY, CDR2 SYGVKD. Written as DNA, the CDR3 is TGTGCCATCAGTGATAGGACTAGCGGGAGCGTTTACGAGCAGTACTTC. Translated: CAISDRTSGSVYEQYF.

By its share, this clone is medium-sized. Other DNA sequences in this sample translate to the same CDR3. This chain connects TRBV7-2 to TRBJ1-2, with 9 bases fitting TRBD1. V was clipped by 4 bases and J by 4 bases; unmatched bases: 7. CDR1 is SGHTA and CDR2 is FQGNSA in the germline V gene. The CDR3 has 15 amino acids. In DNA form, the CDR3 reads TGTGCCAGCAGCTCGCAACAGGGGGCGATCTATGGCTACACCTTC. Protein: CASSSQQGAIYGYTF.

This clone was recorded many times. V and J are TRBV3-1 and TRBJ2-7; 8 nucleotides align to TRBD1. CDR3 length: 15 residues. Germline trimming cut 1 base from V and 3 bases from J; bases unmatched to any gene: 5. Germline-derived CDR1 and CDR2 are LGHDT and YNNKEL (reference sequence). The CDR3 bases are TGTGCCAGCAGCCAAGCGGCAGGGGGCAGCTACGAGCAGTACTTC. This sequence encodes CASSQAAGGSYEQYF.

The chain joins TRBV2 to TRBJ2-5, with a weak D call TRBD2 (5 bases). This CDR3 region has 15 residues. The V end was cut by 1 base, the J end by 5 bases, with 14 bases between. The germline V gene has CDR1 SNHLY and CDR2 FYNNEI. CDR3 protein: CASSEGSVRGETQYF. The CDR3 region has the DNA TGTGCCAGCAGTGAAGGGAGCGTGAGAGGGGAGACCCAGTACTTC.

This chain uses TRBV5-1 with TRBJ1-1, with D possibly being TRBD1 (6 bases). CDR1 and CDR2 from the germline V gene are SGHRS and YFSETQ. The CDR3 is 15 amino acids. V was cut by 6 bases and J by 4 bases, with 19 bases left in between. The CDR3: CASKGGGSAGTEAFF. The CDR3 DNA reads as TGCGCCAGCAAAGGAGGGGGTTCGGCGGGCACTGAAGCTTTCTTT.

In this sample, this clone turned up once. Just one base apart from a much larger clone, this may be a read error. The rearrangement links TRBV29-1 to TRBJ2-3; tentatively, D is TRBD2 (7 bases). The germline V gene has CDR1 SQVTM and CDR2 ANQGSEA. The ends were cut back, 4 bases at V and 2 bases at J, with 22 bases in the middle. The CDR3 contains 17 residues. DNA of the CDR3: TGCAGCGTTGGAGGACAGCGGGGTCGTGGTATCACAGATACGCAGTATTTT. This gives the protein CSVGGQRGRGITDTQYF.

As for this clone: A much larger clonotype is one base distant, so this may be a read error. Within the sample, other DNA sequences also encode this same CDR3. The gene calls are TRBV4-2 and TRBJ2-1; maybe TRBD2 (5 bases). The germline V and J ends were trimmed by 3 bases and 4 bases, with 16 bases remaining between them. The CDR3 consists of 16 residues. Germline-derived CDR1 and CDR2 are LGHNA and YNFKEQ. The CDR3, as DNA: TGTGCCAGCAGCCAGGAGCTAGCCCAAGGTTACAATGAGCAGTTCTTC. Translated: CASSQELAQGYNEQFF.

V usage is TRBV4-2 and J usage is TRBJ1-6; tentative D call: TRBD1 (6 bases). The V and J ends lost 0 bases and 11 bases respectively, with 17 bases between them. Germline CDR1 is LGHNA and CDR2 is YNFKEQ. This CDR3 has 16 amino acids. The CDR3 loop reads CASSQESGRGFAPLHF. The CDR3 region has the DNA TGTGCCAGCAGCCAAGAATCAGGCAGGGGTTTTGCACCCCTCCACTTT.

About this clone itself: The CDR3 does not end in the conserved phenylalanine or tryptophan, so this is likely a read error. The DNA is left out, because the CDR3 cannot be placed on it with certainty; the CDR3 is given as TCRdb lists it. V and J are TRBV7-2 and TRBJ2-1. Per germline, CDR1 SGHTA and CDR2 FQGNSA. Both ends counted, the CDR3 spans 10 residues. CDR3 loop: CASSLAPSGR.

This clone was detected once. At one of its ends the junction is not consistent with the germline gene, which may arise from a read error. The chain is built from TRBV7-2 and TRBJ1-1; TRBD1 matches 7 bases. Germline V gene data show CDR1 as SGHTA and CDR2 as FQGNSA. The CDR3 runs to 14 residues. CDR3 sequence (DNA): TGTGCCAGCAGTAGAGGACAAGGGCAGGGGGAAGATTTCTTT. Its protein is CASSRGQGQGEDFF.

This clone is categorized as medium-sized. CDR3 in amino acids: CATSDSGRGGKQYF. The DNA of the CDR3 is TGTGCCACCAGTGATTCGGGACGGGGTGGGAAGCAGTACTTC. This chain links TRBV24-1 with TRBJ2-7; tentatively, D is TRBD1 or TRBD2 (5 bases each). This CDR3 region has 14 residues. Germline V gene data show CDR1 as KGHDR and CDR2 as SFDVKD. Trimming shortened V by 2 bases and J by 8 bases, and 15 bases separated the two germline ends.

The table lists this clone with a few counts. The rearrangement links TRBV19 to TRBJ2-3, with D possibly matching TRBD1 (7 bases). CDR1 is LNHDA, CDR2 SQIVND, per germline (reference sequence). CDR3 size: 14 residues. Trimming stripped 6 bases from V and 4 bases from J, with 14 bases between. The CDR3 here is CASSPGGTSDTQYF. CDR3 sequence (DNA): TGTGCCAGTAGCCCAGGGGGGACATCAGATACGCAGTATTTT.

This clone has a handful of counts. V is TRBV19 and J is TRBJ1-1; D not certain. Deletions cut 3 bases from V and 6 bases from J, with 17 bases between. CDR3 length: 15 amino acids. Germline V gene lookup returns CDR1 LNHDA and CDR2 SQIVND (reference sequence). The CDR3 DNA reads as TGTGCCAGTAGTATTACCCGGGCAGCTCTACCTGAAGCTTTCTTT. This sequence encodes CASSITRAALPEAFF.